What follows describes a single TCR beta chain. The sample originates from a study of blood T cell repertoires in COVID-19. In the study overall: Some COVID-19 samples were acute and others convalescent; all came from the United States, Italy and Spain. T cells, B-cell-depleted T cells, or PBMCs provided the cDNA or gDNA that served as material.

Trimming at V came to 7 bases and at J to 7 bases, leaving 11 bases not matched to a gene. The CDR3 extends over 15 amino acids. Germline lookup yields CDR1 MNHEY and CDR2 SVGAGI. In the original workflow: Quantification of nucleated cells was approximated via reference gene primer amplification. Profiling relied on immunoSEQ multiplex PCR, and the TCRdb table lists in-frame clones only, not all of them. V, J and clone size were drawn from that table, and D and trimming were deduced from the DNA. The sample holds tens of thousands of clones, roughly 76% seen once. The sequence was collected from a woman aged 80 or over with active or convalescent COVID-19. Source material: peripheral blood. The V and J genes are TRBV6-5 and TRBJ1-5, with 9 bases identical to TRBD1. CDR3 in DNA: TGTGCCAGCACTATAACAGGGGGCGCGGAACAGCCCCAGCATTTT. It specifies CASTITGGAEQPQHF.